This is a list of T cell receptor beta chains from one sample in a study of OX40 agonist ivuxolimab in advanced cancers. Method: immunoSEQ multiplex PCR; TCRdb's copy keeps in-frame clones and lacks some. The sample has tens of thousands of clones, roughly 94% seen once. Sequenced material: CD4+ or CD8+ T cells sorted from blood, taken in a trial of the OX40 agonist ivuxolimab. These receptors originate from an adult with an advanced solid tumor such as melanoma, head and neck, liver or kidney cancer. Both conserved end residues are part of each CDR3. A D gene is named only where the DNA matches it firmly. Clone size is given for some rows only: seen once, a few or many times, or a class if the clone is expanded.

NA	NA	TRBV18	TRBJ2-7	TGTGCCAGCTCGGCGGACAGCTCCTACGAGCAGTACTTC	CASSADSSYEQYF
NA	NA	TRBV15	TRBJ1-1	TGTGCCACCAGCAGAGACAGGGGAGAAGGGACTGAAGCTTTCTTT	CATSRDRGEGTEAFF
NA	NA	TRBV29-1	TRBJ2-3	TGCAGCGTCCCGCGCCCTAGCACAGATACGCAGTATTTT	CSVPRPSTDTQYF
NA	NA	TRBV10-3	TRBJ2-1	TGTGCCATCAGTGAGGGGGGGCCCTACAATGAGCAGTTCTTC	CAISEGGPYNEQFF
NA	NA	TRBV4-1	TRBJ2-7	TGCGCCAGCAACGGCTATCCGAATTACGAGCAGTACTTC	CASNGYPNYEQYF
NA	NA	TRBV27	TRBJ2-3	TGTGCCAGCAGGGAGGACTGGAGCACAGATACGCAGTATTTT	CASREDWSTDTQYF
NA	NA	TRBV28	TRBJ2-2	TGTGCCAGCAGTTTATTCCCGGCTTCGAACACCGGGGAGCTGTTTTTT	CASSLFPASNTGELFF
NA	NA	TRBV27	TRBJ1-1	TGTGCCAGCTCTGAAAGGGGAGGTGGCGCTTTCTTT	CASSERGGGAFF
NA	NA	TRBV4-3	TRBJ2-2	TGCGCCAGCAGCCCGGACAGCCTCAGGAACACCGGGGAGCTGTTTTTT	CASSPDSLRNTGELFF
NA	NA	TRBV19	TRBJ1-2	TGTGCCAGTAGTATTGGGGGGGATGGCTACACCTTC	CASSIGGDGYTF
NA	TRBD2	TRBV9	TRBJ2-2	TGTGCCAGCAGCGTAGCGGTGGGAGGGAGTGGGGAGCTGTTTTTT	CASSVAVGGSGELFF
NA	TRBD1	TRBV6-5	TRBJ1-4	TGTGCCAGCAGTTACTTGGACAGGGCTGATGAAAAACTGTTTTTT	CASSYLDRADEKLFF
NA	TRBD2	TRBV19	TRBJ2-1	TGTGCCAGTAAGGAAAATAGCGGGAGGGCTGGTGAGCAGTTCTTC	CASKENSGRAGEQFF
NA	NA	TRBV28	TRBJ2-3	TGTGCCAGCAGTTTAATCCCTAGCACAGATACGCAGTATTTT	CASSLIPSTDTQYF
once	NA	TRBV4-1	TRBJ1-4	TGCGCCAGCAGCCCGTCAAGAGTCGTCGGGACTAGAGATGAAAAACTGTTTTTT	CASSPSRVVGTRDEKLFF
NA	NA	TRBV4-2	TRBJ2-1	TGTGCCAGCTCCTCTCTTGGGAGGAACAATGAGCAGTTCTTC	CASSSLGRNNEQFF
NA	NA	TRBV2	TRBJ2-1	TGTGCCAGTCATCTGAGCTCCTACAATGAGCAGTTCTTC	CASHLSSYNEQFF
NA	NA	TRBV7-9	TRBJ2-5	TGTGCCAGCAGCTTCTTACACCAAGAGACCCAGTACTTC	CASSFLHQETQYF
once	NA	TRBV4-1	TRBJ1-1	TGCGCCAGCAGCCCTACAGGTAAAGAGCTGCCTCCTTACACTGAAGCTTTCTTT	CASSPTGKELPPYTEAFF
NA	NA	TRBV7-8	TRBJ2-5	TGTGCCAGCAGCTTAGTAGGGACTGCTCGAGAGACCCAGTACTTC	CASSLVGTARETQYF
NA	NA	TRBV27	TRBJ2-1	TGTGCCAGCGACACGCGGGGTGGCCTCTACAATGAGCAGTTCTTC	CASDTRGGLYNEQFF
NA	NA	TRBV12-5	TRBJ1-3	TGTGCTAGTGCCCGGGGCTCTGGAAACACCATATATTTT	CASARGSGNTIYF
NA	TRBD2	TRBV11-2	TRBJ2-3	TGTGCCAGCGATTTGGGCGGGAGGGAATTACTTGGGGATACGCAGTATTTT	CASDLGGRELLGDTQYF
NA	NA	TRBV14	TRBJ2-7	TGTGCCAGCAGCCACGGGTCCGAGCAGTACTTC	CASSHGSEQYF
NA	NA	TRBV2	TRBJ1-5	TGTGCCAGCAGTGATGGACAGACTAATCAGCCCCAGCATTTT	CASSDGQTNQPQHF
NA	NA	TRBV11-2	TRBJ2-2	TGTGCCAGCAGCTTAGTTGGGGATCAGAAGCGGGACAGCACCGGGGAGCTGTTTTTT	CASSLVGDQKRDSTGELFF
NA	TRBD2	TRBV10-3	TRBJ2-7	TGTGCCATCAGAACCGGGACTAGCGGGGGGTTGGACTCCTACGAGCAGTACTTC	CAIRTGTSGGLDSYEQYF
NA	NA	TRBV4-1	TRBJ2-7	TGCGCCAGCAGCCAAGATCCGGGGGATCACTACGAGCAGTACTTC	CASSQDPGDHYEQYF
NA	TRBD1	TRBV27	TRBJ2-7	TGTGCCAGCAGTTTATCCCGGGACAGAACCTACGAGCAGTACTTC	CASSLSRDRTYEQYF
once	TRBD2	TRBV19	TRBJ2-5	TGTGCCAGTAGTATGGGAGCGGGAGTGTGGGTGGAGACCCAGTACTTC	CASSMGAGVWVETQYF
NA	NA	TRBV9	TRBJ1-1	TGTGCCAGCAGCGTAGAGGGAGGGAACACTGAAGCTTTCTTT	CASSVEGGNTEAFF
NA	NA	TRBV6-5	TRBJ2-3	TGTGCCAGCACTTTCGCAGCTGGAAGCACAGATACGCAGTATTTT	CASTFAAGSTDTQYF
NA	NA	TRBV7-9	TRBJ2-7	TGTGCCAGCAGCTTCACAGGACAGCCCTCCTACGAGCAGTACTTC	CASSFTGQPSYEQYF
NA	NA	TRBV7-9	TRBJ2-1	TGTGCCAGCAGCGTTAACAATGAGCAGTTCTTC	CASSVNNEQFF
NA	TRBD1	TRBV19	TRBJ2-7	TGTGCCAGTAGTATAGACCGGACAGGTGAGCAGTACTTC	CASSIDRTGEQYF
NA	NA	TRBV7-9	TRBJ2-5	TGTGCCAGCAGCTTAAGAGGAGAGACCCAGTACTTC	CASSLRGETQYF
once	TRBD2	TRBV4-1	TRBJ2-1	TGCGCCAGCAGCCACTTCAGGACTAGTCTTAGCGAGCAGTTCTTC	CASSHFRTSLSEQFF
NA	TRBD2	TRBV27	TRBJ2-3	TGTGCCAGCAGTTTATCGGGACTAAGCACAGATACGCAGTATTTT	CASSLSGLSTDTQYF
NA	NA	TRBV11-2	TRBJ2-7	TGTGCCAGCACCATGGGGGGCAGGGACGAGCAGTACTTC	CASTMGGRDEQYF
NA	NA	TRBV6-5	TRBJ1-5	TGTGCCAGCAGCTTAACAGGGTACAACAATCAGCCCCAGCATTTT	CASSLTGYNNQPQHF
NA	NA	TRBV4-2	TRBJ1-4	TGTGCCAGCAACAACCCCCCGGGGGGGGGCAGGACTAATGAAAAACTGTTTTTT	CASNNPPGGGRTNEKLFF
NA	TRBD1	TRBV6-5	TRBJ2-7	TGTGCCAGCAGTTTGGGACAGGAGCAGTACTTC	CASSLGQEQYF
NA	TRBD2	TRBV7-7	TRBJ2-2	TGTGCCAGCAGCTCGGATCGACGCGCGAGGACTAGCGGGAGCCGGGAGCTGTTTTTT	CASSSDRRARTSGSRELFF
NA	NA	TRBV27	TRBJ2-7	TGTGCCAGCAGCCTCCGGGGGGCATCCTACGAGCAGTACTTC	CASSLRGASYEQYF
NA	TRBD1	TRBV2	TRBJ2-2	TGTGCCAGCAGTGGAGGACAGGGGAACACCGGGGAGCTGTTTTTT	CASSGGQGNTGELFF
few	NA	TRBV4-1	TRBJ1-2	TGCGCCAGCAGCCAAGCGCGGAGCGGCTACACCTTC	CASSQARSGYTF